This T cell receptor beta chain originates from a study of OX40 agonist ivuxolimab in advanced cancers. From germline, CDR1 is LGHNA and CDR2 YSLEER. V was trimmed by 0 bases and J by 7 bases, leaving 13 bases between them. CDR3 size: 15 residues. Study-level points and caveats: CD4+ and CD8+ blood T cells expanded clonally by week 6 at 0.1 to 3.0 mg/kg. Still undetermined is the antigen specificity of the expanded peripheral T cells. Relative to CD4+ cells, CD8+ T cells on average had more expanded clones.

Data came from immunoSEQ multiplex PCR; TCRdb stores just in-frame clones and leaves some out. The sample includes tens of thousands of clones, 80% to 85% of them seen just once. About this clone: Antigen specificity is unknown.

This sample comprised CD4+ or CD8+ T cells sorted from blood, obtained in a trial of the OX40 agonist ivuxolimab. The chain recombines TRBV4-3 with TRBJ1-5; no definite D call. This clonotype was sampled from an adult with an advanced solid tumor such as melanoma, head and neck, liver or kidney cancer. The CDR3 nucleotides read TGCGCCAGCAGCCAAGATTTGGTAATGGGACAGCCCCAGCATTTT. The encoded protein is CASSQDLVMGQPQHF.